These 26 T cell receptor beta chains came from one sample sequenced in a study of OX40 agonist ivuxolimab in advanced cancers. The protocol was immunoSEQ multiplex PCR, while the TCRdb copy is restricted to in-frame clones and leaves out a portion. The table records 55,000 to 70,000 clones, approximately 89% of them present only once. The sample here was CD4+ or CD8+ T cells sorted from blood, taken in a trial of the OX40 agonist ivuxolimab. The receptors shown here come from an adult with an advanced solid tumor such as melanoma, head and neck, liver or kidney cancer.

This chain's CDR3 is CASSPEQRGGETQYF. CDR3 DNA sequence: TGCGCCAGCAGCCCCGAGCAGCGGGGGGGGGAGACCCAGTACTTC. The chain employs TRBV4-1 and TRBJ2-5; TRBD2 matches 10 bases. This CDR3 is built from 15 residues. Germline CDR1 is MGHRA and CDR2 is YSYEKL. Trimming removed 4 bases from V and 5 bases from J; junction bases left unmatched: 7.

On this clone itself: The junction and the germline gene differ at one end; a read error may be behind it. The chain carries TRBV15 and TRBJ1-4, with 8 positions matching TRBD1. This CDR3 is 15 amino acids long. CDR1 and CDR2 from the germline V gene are LNHNV and YYDKDF (reference sequence). The CDR3 loop reads CATSSTTGAFEKLFF. CDR3 DNA sequence: TGTGCCACGAGCAGTACGACAGGGGCGTTTGAAAAACTGTTTTTT.

V usage is TRBV5-8 and J usage is TRBJ1-2; the D is unclear. Trimming removed 0 bases at V and 4 bases at J, with 7 bases between. CDR1 is SGHTS, CDR2 YDEGEE, per germline. The length of the CDR3 is 13 residues. CDR3 sequence (DNA): TGTGCCAGCAGCTTGGTCGCAGTCTATGGCTACACCTTC. Translating gives CASSLVAVYGYTF.

This clone has a handful of counts. The chain uses TRBV6-1 and TRBJ1-2; weak D call: TRBD1 (5 bases). Trimming removed 0 bases from V and 5 bases from J, with 16 bases in between. There are 16 residues in the CDR3. The germline gives CDR1 MNHNS, CDR2 SASEGT. The DNA for the CDR3 is TGTGCCAGCAGTGAAGCGCTTAGGGGCCGGACTTATGGCTACACCTTC. Translating it yields CASSEALRGRTYGYTF.

This chain connects TRBV14 to TRBJ2-3; 8 bases fit TRBD1. Germline CDR1 SGHDN, CDR2 FVKESK. The CDR3 covers 16 residues. With 2 bases clipped from V and 5 bases from J, the junction kept 9 bases outside the gene matches. This CDR3 reads CASSQTKVRGLDTQYF. CDR3 sequence (DNA): TGTGCCAGCAGCCAAACCAAGGTCAGGGGGCTAGATACGCAGTATTTT.

The J gene is TRBJ2-7, the V gene TRBV6-1, with TRBD2 as a possible D gene (5 bases). The CDR3 is 14 residues long. Per germline, CDR1 MNHNS and CDR2 SASEGT. V lost 2 bases to trimming and J lost 0 bases, with 8 bases between them. Written as DNA, the CDR3 is TGTGCCAGCAGTGAAACCGGGAACTCCTACGAGCAGTACTTC. This encodes CASSETGNSYEQYF.

The chain links TRBV10-3 to TRBJ2-3; 9 bases align to TRBD2. There are 18 residues in the CDR3. Germline V gene lookup returns CDR1 ENHRY and CDR2 SYGVKD. With 0 bases clipped from V and 0 bases from J, the junction kept 7 bases outside the gene matches. CDR3 in DNA: TGTGCCATCAGTGAGTCGGCCAGCGGGGGGCGTAGCACAGATACGCAGTATTTT. Encoded protein: CAISESASGGRSTDTQYF.

Points on this clone: In the same sample, other DNA sequences code for this CDR3. The chain recombines TRBV18 with TRBJ2-5; D remains ambiguous. The germline V gene encodes CDR1 KGHSH and CDR2 LQKENI. Trimming took 1 base from V and 3 from J, leaving 6 bases between them. The CDR3 runs 13 residues. The CDR3 nucleotides are TGTGCCAGCTCACCACAGCAAGAAGAGACCCAGTACTTC. It yields the protein CASSPQQEETQYF.

This clone has just one count. The chain is built from TRBV5-4 and TRBJ2-3, with TRBD2 matching 7 bases. This CDR3 contains 15 residues. Germline CDR1 SGHNT, CDR2 YYREEE (reference sequence). V lost 3 bases to trimming and J lost 3 bases; unmatched junction nucleotides: 7. The CDR3 reads CASSSSGRMTDTQYF. CDR3 sequence (DNA): TGTGCCAGCAGCTCTAGCGGTCGGATGACAGATACGCAGTATTTT.

The chain combines TRBV10-1 with TRBJ2-2, with 14 bases that match TRBD2. This CDR3 spans 15 amino acids. V lost 5 bases and J lost 10; bases outside the gene matches: 6. Germline loops: CDR1 WNHNN, CDR2 SYGVQD (reference sequence). DNA of the CDR3: TGCGCCAGCAGTACCGGGACTAGCGGGGGAGCGGAGCTGTTTTTT. Translating it yields CASSTGTSGGAELFF.

The chain is built from TRBV6-1 and TRBJ1-2; perhaps TRBD1 as D (6 bases). The CDR3 is 12 residues long. Germline CDR1 MNHNS, CDR2 SASEGT. V shed 5 bases and J shed 5 bases, with 9 bases lying between them. The CDR3 nucleotides read TGTGCCAGCAGTTCACAGGGTTATGGCTACACCTTC. This gives the protein CASSSQGYGYTF.

The rearrangement links TRBV5-1 to TRBJ2-7; TRBD1 matches 9 bases. CDR3 size: 15 residues. Trimming cost V 6 bases and J 4 bases; bases outside gene matches: 11. Germline V gene lookup returns CDR1 SGHRS and CDR2 YFSETQ. CDR3 bases: TGCGCCAGCACTTTATCCCCGGGACAGGGATACGAGCAGTACTTC. Its protein is CASTLSPGQGYEQYF.

This chain links TRBV27 with TRBJ2-3; 12 bases match TRBD1. Germline loops: CDR1 MNHEY, CDR2 SMNVEV (reference sequence). The CDR3 covers 17 residues. V was pared by 5 bases and J by 3 bases, with 9 bases of the junction left unmatched. The DNA for the CDR3 is TGTGCCAGCAGTCCCCCGGGACAGGGGGCGTGGACAGATACGCAGTATTTT. This codes for CASSPPGQGAWTDTQYF.

J is TRBJ1-6 and V is TRBV4-2, with D perhaps matching TRBD1 (6 bases). Trimming pared 3 bases from V and 10 bases from J, leaving 16 bases between. Germline lookup yields CDR1 LGHNA and CDR2 YNFKEQ. The CDR3 length is 15 residues. The CDR3 is CASSHTGRGDSPLHF. CDR3 in DNA: TGTGCCAGCAGCCACACAGGCAGGGGAGACTCACCCCTCCACTTT.

The rearrangement uses TRBV30 and TRBJ1-1, with D tentatively TRBD1 (6 bases). The V end lost 2 bases, the J end lost 5 bases, and 9 bases lay between the germline ends. Per germline, CDR1 GTSNPN and CDR2 SVGIG (reference sequence). CDR3 length equals 12 residues. CDR3 protein: CAWSNRETEAFF. The DNA for the CDR3 is TGTGCCTGGAGTAACAGGGAGACTGAAGCTTTCTTT.

The rearrangement links TRBV7-6 to TRBJ2-1, with 10 bases fitting TRBD2. The CDR3 contains 19 residues. Germline CDR1 is SGHVS and CDR2 is FNYEAQ. The ends lost 0 bases at V and 0 bases at J; junction bases unmatched: 8. The CDR3 sequence: CASSLAPSGGWTSYNEQFF. The CDR3 DNA is TGTGCCAGCAGCTTAGCGCCTAGCGGGGGCTGGACCTCCTACAATGAGCAGTTCTTC. Full variable domain (outside the CDR3, taken from reference TRBV7-6 and TRBJ2-1): GAGVSQSPRYKVTKRGQDVALRCDPISGHVSLYWYRQALGQGPEFLTYFNYEAQQDKSGLPNDRFSAERPEGSISTLTIQRTEQRDSAMYRCASSLAPSGGWTSYNEQFFGPGTRLTVL.

Here the CDR3 DNA reads TGTGCCAGCAGCTTGAAGCACGAGCAGTACTTC. This sequence encodes CASSLKHEQYF. The chain couples TRBV5-4 to TRBJ2-7; no clear D gene. CDR3 size: 11 residues. V dropped 1 base and J dropped 5 bases, with 4 bases sitting between them. Germline loops: CDR1 SGHNT, CDR2 YYREEE (reference sequence).

V gene TRBV2 combines with J gene TRBJ2-7; D is perhaps TRBD1 or TRBD2 (5 bases each). In germline, CDR1 is SNHLY, CDR2 FYNNEI. The CDR3 contains 10 residues. The CDR3 DNA reads as TGTGCGGTGGGGGCCTACGAGCAGTACTTC. It codes for CAVGAYEQYF.

This chain connects TRBV6-1 to TRBJ2-5; 9 bases fit TRBD2. V trimming: 7 bases; J trimming: 1 base; junction bases outside the gene matches: 7. The V gene's germline CDR1 is MNHNS and CDR2 SASEGT. The CDR3 loop spans 15 amino acids. CDR3: CASKVPSGIQETQYF. The CDR3 region has the DNA TGTGCCAGCAAGGTACCTAGCGGGATCCAAGAGACCCAGTACTTC.

The rearrangement joins TRBV7-9 to TRBJ1-1; the D is unclear. The CDR3 contains 15 residues. Per the germline V gene, CDR1 is SEHNR and CDR2 is FQNEAQ (reference sequence). Trimming shortened V by 4 bases and J by 2 bases, and 14 bases separated the two germline ends. In DNA, the CDR3 is TGTGCCAGCAGCTCACTCAGGATATTAAACACTGAAGCTTTCTTT. This sequence encodes CASSSLRILNTEAFF.

CDR3: CASSPGQGREQYF. Written as DNA, the CDR3 is TGTGCCAGCAGCCCCGGACAGGGCCGGGAGCAGTACTTC. This rearrangement joins TRBV5-4 to TRBJ2-7; the match to TRBD1 covers 8 bases. There are 13 residues in the CDR3. Germline trimming cut 4 bases from V and 7 bases from J; bases unmatched to any gene: 7. CDR1 is SGHNT, CDR2 YYREEE, per germline (reference sequence).

This sequence joins TRBV19 and TRBJ1-2; D gene uncertain. V was shortened by 9 bases and J by 3 bases, with 11 bases between the two germline ends. The CDR3 contains 12 residues. From germline, CDR1 is LNHDA and CDR2 SQIVND (reference sequence). CDR3 sequence: CASQESYYGYTF. CDR3 in DNA: TGTGCCAGCCAGGAAAGCTACTATGGCTACACCTTC.

The V and J genes are TRBV5-5 and TRBJ1-1; D remains unclear. The CDR3 contains 14 residues. The V gene lost 2 bases and the J gene lost 1 base, with 9 bases spanning the gap. Germline V gene sequence: CDR1 SGHKS, CDR2 YYEKEE (reference sequence). This CDR3 is CASSFREWNTEAFF. The CDR3 nucleotides are TGTGCCAGCAGCTTTAGGGAATGGAACACTGAAGCTTTCTTT. Variable domain in full (rest from reference TRBV5-5 and TRBJ1-1): DAGVTQSPTHLIKTRGQQVTLRCSPISGHKSVSWYQQVLGQGPQFIFQYYEKEERGRGNFPDRFSARQFPNYSSELNVNALLLGDSALYLCASSFREWNTEAFFGQGTRLTVV.

The table lists this clone with a count of one. The chain links TRBV27 to TRBJ1-2, with no clear D. V lost 5 bases and J lost 0, with 16 bases in between. CDR1 and CDR2 (germline): MNHEY, SMNVEV (reference sequence). The CDR3 loop spans 16 amino acids. CDR3 amino acids: CASSPSGESTNYGYTF. As DNA, the CDR3 is TGTGCCAGCAGTCCCTCCGGAGAGTCAACTAACTATGGCTACACCTTC.

The chain couples TRBV6-1 to TRBJ2-7; tentatively, D is TRBD1 (6 bases). The V gene's germline CDR1 is MNHNS and CDR2 SASEGT. This CDR3 is built from 16 residues. The V end was cut by 1 base, the J end by 0 bases, with 13 bases between. The CDR3 DNA is TGTGCCAGCAGTGAAGTGGTTCAGGGGAGCTCCTACGAGCAGTACTTC. This codes for CASSEVVQGSSYEQYF.

The V gene is TRBV19, the J gene TRBJ1-6; 7 positions match TRBD1. J lost 4 bases, V lost 5 bases, and 2 bases had no gene match. CDR1 LNHDA and CDR2 SQIVND come from the germline V gene (reference sequence). The CDR3 loop spans 14 amino acids. The CDR3 reads CASSGGQYNSPLHF. The CDR3 nucleotides read TGTGCCAGTAGTGGGGGACAGTATAATTCACCCCTCCACTTT.